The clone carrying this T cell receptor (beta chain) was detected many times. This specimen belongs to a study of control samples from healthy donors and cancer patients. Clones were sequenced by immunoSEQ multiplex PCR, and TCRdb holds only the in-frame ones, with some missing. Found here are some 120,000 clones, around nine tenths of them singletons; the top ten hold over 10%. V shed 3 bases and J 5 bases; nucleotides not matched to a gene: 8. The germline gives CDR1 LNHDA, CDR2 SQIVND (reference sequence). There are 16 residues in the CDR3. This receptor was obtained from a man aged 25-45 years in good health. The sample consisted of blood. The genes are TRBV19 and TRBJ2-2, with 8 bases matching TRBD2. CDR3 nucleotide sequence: TGTGCCAGTAGTATCGGCGGGGGGCCGGGTACCGGGGAGCTGTTTTTT. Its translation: CASSIGGGPGTGELFF. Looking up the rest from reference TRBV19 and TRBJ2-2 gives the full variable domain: DGGITQSPKYLFRKEGQNVTLSCEQNLNHDAMYWYRQDPGQGLRLIYYSQIVNDFQKGDIAEGYSVSREKKESFPLTVTSAQKNPTAFYLCASSIGGGPGTGELFFGEGSRLTVL.